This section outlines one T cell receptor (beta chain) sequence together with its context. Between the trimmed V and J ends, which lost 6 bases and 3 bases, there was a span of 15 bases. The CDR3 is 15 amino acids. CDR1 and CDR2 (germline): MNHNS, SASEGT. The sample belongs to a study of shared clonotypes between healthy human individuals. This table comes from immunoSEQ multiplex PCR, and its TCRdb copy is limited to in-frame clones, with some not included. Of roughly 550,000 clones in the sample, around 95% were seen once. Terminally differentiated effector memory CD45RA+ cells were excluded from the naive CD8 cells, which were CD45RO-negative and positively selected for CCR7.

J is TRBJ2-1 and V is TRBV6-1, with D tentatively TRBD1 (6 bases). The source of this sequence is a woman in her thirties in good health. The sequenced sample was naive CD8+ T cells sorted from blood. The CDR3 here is CASSLQGIGYNEQFF. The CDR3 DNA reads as TGTGCCAGCAGCCTACAGGGTATCGGCTACAATGAGCAGTTCTTC.